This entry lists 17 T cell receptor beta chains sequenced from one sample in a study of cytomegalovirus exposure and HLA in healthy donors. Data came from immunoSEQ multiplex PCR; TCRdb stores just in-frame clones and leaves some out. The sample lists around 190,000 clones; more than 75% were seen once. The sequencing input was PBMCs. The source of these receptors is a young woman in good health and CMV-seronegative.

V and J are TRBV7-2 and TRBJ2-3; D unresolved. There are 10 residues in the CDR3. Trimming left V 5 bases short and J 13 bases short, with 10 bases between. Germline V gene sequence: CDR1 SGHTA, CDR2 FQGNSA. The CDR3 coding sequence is TGTGCCAGCAGCCCGGGTATAGAGTATTTT. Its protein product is CASSPGIEYF.

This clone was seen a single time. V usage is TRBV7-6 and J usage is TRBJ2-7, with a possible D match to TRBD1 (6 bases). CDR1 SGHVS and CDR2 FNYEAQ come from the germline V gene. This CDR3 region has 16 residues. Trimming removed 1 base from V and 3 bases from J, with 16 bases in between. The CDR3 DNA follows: TGTGCCAGCAGCTTAGACGGCAGGGGAGTTCTCTACGAGCAGTACTTC. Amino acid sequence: CASSLDGRGVLYEQYF.

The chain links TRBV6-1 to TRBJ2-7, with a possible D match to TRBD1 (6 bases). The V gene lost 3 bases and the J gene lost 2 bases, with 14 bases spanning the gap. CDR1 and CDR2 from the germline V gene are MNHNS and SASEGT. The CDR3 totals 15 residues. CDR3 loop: CASSDGTIGTYEQYF. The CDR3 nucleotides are TGTGCCAGCAGTGACGGGACAATTGGGACCTACGAGCAGTACTTC.

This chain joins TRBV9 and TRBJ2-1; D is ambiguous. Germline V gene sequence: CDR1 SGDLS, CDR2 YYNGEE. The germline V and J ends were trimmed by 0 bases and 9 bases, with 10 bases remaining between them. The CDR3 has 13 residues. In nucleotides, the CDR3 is TGTGCCAGCAGCGTAGTGGGCAGCAGTGAGCAGTTCTTC. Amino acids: CASSVVGSSEQFF.

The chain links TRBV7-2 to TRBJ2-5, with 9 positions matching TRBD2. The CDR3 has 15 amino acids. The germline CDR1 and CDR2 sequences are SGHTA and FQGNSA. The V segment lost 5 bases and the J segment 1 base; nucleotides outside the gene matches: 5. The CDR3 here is CASSPTSGFQETQYF. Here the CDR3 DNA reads TGTGCCAGCAGCCCGACTAGCGGCTTCCAAGAGACCCAGTACTTC.

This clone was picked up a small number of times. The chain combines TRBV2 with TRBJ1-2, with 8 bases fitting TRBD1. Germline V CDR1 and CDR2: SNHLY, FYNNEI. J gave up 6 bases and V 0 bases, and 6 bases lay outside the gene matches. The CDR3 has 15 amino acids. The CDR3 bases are TGTGCCAGCAGTGAAGCGCTGGGCAGGGGGCATGGCTACACCTTC. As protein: CASSEALGRGHGYTF.

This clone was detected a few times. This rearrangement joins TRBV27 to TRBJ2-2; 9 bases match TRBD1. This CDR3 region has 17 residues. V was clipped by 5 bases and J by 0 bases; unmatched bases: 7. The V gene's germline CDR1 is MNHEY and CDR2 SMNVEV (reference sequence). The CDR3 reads CASSPTGGPSNTGELFF. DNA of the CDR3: TGTGCCAGCAGTCCAACAGGGGGCCCCTCGAACACCGGGGAGCTGTTTTTT.

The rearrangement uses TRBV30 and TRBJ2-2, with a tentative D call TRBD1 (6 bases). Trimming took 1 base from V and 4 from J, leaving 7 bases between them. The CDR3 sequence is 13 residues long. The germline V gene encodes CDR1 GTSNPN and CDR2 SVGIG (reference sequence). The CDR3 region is CAWSGTVTGELFF. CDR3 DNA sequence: TGTGCCTGGAGTGGGACAGTCACCGGGGAGCTGTTTTTT.

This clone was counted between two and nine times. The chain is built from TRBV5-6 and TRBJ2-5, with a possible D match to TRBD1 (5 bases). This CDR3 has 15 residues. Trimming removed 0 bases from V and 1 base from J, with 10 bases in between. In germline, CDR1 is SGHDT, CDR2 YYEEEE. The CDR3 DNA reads TGTGCCAGCAGCTTGGCCAGAACAGGCCAAGAGACCCAGTACTTC. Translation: CASSLARTGQETQYF.

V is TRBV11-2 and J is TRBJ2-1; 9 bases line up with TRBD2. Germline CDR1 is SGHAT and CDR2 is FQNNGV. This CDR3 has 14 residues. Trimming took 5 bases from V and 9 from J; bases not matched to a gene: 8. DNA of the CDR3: TGTGCCAGCAGCCTCGCAATACTAGCGGGTGAGCAGTTCTTC. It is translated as CASSLAILAGEQFF.

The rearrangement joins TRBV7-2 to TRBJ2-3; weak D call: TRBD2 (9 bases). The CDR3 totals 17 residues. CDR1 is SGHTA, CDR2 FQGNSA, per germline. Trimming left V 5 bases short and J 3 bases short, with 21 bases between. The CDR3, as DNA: TGTGCCAGCAGCCAGGGGGCGGCGGGAGGGCCGACAGATACGCAGTATTTT. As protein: CASSQGAAGGPTDTQYF.

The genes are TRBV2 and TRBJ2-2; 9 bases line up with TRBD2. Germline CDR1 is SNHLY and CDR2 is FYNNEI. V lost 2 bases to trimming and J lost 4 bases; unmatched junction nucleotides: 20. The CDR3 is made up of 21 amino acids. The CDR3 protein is CASSEKLAGAGSKVTTGELFF. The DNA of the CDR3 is TGTGCCAGCAGTGAAAAGTTAGCGGGAGCGGGGAGTAAAGTGACCACCGGGGAGCTGTTTTTT.

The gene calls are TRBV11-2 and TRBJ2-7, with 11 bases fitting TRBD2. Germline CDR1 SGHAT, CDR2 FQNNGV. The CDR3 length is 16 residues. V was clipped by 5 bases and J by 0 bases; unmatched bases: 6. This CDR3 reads CASSGNSGRASYEQYF. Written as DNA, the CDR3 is TGTGCCAGCAGCGGCAATAGCGGGAGGGCCTCCTACGAGCAGTACTTC.

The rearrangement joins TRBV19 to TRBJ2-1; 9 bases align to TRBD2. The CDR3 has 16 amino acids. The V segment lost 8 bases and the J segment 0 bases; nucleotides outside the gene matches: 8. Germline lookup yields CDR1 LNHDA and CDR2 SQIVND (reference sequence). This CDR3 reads CASFPSGISSYNEQFF. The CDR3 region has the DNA TGTGCCAGTTTCCCTAGCGGGATCAGCTCCTACAATGAGCAGTTCTTC.

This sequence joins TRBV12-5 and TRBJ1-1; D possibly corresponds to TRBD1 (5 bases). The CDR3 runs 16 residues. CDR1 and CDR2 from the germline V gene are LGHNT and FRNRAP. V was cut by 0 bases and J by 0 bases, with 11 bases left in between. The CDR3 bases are TGTGCTAGTGGTTTGGTACGCGGCAGGGTGAACACTGAAGCTTTCTTT. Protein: CASGLVRGRVNTEAFF.

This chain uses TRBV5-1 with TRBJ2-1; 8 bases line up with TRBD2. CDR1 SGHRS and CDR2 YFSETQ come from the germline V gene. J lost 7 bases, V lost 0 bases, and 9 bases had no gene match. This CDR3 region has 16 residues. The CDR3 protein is CASSLDHGGARNEQFF. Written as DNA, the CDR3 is TGCGCCAGCAGCTTGGACCACGGGGGGGCGAGAAATGAGCAGTTCTTC.

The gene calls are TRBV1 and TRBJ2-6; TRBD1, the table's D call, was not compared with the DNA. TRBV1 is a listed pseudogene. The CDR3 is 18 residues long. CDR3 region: CTSSASWLPMSGANVLTF. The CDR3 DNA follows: TGCACCAGCAGCGCATCCTGGCTCCCAATGTCTGGGGCCAACGTCCTGACTTTC.